This TCR beta chain was retrieved from a study of a mutant IDH1 vaccine in newly diagnosed glioma. Study summary: Patients were started on vaccination 4-6 weeks after radiotherapy alone, or with temozolomide cycles. Study-wide points: Altogether, 93.3% of patients exhibited vaccine-induced immune responses. Alterations occurring in top peripheral T cell clonotypes seemed unrelated to pseudoprogression.

This table comes from immunoSEQ multiplex PCR, and its TCRdb copy is limited to in-frame clones, with some not included. The sample consists of 40,000 to 45,000 clones, roughly 84% of them appearing once. The CDR3 sequence is 15 residues long. Germline loops: CDR1 MNHEY, CDR2 SVGAGI. Germline trimming cut 5 bases from V and 7 bases from J; bases unmatched to any gene: 10. Worth noting for this clone: Its antigen remains unknown.

The time point is: week 23, last vaccination. Every vaccination contained 300 ug of the mutant IDH1 20-mer peptide and was paired with topical imiquimod. V is TRBV6-5 and J is TRBJ2-2; TRBD1 aligns across 7 bases. The source is a young woman with glioma. Some clones in this sample may be carry-over from other donors' samples. The material sequenced was PBMCs, taken from a glioma patient whose treatment included an IDH1 peptide vaccine. As DNA, the CDR3 is TGTGCCAGCAGTCGGAAGACAGGGTTGGTCGGGGAGCTGTTTTTT. This translates into CASSRKTGLVGELFF.